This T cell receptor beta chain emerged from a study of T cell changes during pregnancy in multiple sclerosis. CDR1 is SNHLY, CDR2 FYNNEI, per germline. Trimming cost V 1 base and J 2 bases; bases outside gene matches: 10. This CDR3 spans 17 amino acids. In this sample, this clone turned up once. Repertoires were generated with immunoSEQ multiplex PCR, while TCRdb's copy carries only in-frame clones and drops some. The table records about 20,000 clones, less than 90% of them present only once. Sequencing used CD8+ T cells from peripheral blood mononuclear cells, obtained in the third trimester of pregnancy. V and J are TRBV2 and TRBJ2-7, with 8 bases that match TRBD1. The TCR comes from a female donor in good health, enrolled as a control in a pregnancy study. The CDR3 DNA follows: TGTGCCAGCAGTGAAGTAGGGACAGGTCGGGCAGCCTACGAGCAGTACTTC. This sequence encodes CASSEVGTGRAAYEQYF.